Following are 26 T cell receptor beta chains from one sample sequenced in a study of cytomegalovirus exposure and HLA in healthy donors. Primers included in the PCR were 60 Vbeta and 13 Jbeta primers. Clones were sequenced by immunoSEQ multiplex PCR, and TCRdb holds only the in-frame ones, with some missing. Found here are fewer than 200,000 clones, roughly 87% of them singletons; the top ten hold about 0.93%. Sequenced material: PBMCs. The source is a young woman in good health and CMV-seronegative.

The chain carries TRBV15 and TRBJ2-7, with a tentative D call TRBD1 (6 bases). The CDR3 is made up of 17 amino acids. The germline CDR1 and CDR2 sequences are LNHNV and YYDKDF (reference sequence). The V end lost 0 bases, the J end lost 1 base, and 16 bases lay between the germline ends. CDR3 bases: TGTGCCACCAGCAGAGATTTAGGACAGACCTCATCCTACGAGCAGTACTTC. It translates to CATSRDLGQTSSYEQYF.

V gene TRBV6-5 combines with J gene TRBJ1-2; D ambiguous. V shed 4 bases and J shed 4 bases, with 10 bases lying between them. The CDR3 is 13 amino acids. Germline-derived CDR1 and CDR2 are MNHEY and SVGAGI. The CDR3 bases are TGTGCCAGCAGTTCCGGTTCGGGCTATGGCTACACCTTC. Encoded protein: CASSSGSGYGYTF.

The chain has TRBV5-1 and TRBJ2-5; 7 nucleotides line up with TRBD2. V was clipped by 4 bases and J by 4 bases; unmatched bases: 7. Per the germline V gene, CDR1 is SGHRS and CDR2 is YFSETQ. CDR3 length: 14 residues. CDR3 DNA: TGCGCCAGCAGCGCAGCGGGATCGGCAGAGACCCAGTACTTC. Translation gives CASSAAGSAETQYF.

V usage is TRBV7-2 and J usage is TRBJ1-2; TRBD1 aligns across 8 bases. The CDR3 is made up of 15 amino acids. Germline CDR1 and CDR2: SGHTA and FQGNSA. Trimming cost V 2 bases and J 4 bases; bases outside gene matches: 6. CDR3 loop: CASSLSRTGPYGYTF. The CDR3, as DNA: TGTGCCAGCAGCTTATCTCGGACAGGGCCCTATGGCTACACCTTC.

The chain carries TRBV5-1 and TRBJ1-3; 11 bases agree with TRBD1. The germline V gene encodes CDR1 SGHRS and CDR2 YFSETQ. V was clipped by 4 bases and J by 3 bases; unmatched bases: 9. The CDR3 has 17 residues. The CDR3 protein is CASSQTGQGAYGNTIYF. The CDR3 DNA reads TGCGCCAGCAGCCAAACTGGACAGGGGGCTTATGGAAACACCATATATTTT.

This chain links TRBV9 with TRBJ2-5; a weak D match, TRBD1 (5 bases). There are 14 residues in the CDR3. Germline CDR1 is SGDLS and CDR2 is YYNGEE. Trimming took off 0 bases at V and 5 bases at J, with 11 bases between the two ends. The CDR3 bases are TGTGCCAGCAGCGTAGGATTGGGGCTGGAGACCCAGTACTTC. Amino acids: CASSVGLGLETQYF.

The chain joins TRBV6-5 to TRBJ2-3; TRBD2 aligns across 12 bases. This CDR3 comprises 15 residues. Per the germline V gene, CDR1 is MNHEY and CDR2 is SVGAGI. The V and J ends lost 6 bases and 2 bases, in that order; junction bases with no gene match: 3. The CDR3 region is CASRSSGGATDTQYF. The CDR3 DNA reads TGTGCCAGCAGATCTAGCGGGGGGGCCACAGATACGCAGTATTTT.

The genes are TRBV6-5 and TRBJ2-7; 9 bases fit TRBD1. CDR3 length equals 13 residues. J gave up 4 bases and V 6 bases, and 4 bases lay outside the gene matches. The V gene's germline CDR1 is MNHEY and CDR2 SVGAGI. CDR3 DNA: TGTGCCAGCAGCCTACAGGGGGCGTACGAGCAGTACTTC. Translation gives CASSLQGAYEQYF.

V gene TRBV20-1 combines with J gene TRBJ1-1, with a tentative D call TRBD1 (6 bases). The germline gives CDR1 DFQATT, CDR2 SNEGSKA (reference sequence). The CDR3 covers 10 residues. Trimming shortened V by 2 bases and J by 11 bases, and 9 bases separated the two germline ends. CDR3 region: CSARKGVAFF. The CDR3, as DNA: TGCAGTGCTAGAAAGGGGGTGGCTTTCTTT.

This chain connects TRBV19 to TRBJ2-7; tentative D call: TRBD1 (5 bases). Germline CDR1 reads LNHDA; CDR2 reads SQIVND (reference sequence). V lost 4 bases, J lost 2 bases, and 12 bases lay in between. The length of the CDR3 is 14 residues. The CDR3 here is CASSRARGPYEQYF. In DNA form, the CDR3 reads TGTGCCAGTAGTAGGGCTAGGGGCCCCTACGAGCAGTACTTC.

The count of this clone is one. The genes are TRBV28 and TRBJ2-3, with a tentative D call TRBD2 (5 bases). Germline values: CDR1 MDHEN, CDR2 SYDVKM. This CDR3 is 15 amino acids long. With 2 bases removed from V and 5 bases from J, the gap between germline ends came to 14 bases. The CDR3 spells CASSLVSGWGDTQYF. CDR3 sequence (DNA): TGTGCCAGCAGTTTAGTCAGCGGATGGGGAGATACGCAGTATTTT.

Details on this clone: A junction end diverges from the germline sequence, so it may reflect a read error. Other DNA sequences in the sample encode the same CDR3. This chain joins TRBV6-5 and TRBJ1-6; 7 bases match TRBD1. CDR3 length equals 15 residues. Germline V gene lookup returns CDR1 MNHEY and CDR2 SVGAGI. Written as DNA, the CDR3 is TGTGCTAGCAGTTACGGGCAGGGGGTTTGGTCACCCCTCCACTTT. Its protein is CASSYGQGVWSPLHF.

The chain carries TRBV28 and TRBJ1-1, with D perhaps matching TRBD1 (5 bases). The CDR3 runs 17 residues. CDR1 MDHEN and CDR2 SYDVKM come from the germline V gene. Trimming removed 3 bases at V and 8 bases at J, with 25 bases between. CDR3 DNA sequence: TGTGCCAGCAGTTTTCCCGGCCTCGGGACTCTCGTTACCGAAGCTTTCTTT. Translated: CASSFPGLGTLVTEAFF. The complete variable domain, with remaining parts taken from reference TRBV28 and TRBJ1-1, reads DVKVTQSSRYLVKRTGEKVFLECVQDMDHENMFWYRQDPGLGLRLIYFSYDVKMKEKGDIPEGYSVSREKKERFSLILESASTNQTSMYLCASSFPGLGTLVTEAFFGQGTRLTVV.

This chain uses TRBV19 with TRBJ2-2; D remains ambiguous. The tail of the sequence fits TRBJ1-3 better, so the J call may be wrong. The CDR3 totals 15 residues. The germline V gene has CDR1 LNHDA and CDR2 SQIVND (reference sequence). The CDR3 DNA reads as TGTGCCAGTAGTATTTTGGGGAGTCCTGGAAACACCATATATTTT. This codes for CASSILGSPGNTIYF.

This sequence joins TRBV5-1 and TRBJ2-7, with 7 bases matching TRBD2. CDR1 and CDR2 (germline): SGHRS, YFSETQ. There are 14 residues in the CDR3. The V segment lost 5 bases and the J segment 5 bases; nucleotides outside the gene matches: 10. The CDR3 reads CASRVAGGSDEQYF. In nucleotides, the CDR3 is TGCGCCAGCAGGGTAGCGGGTGGTTCTGACGAGCAGTACTTC. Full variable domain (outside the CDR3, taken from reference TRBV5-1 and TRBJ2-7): KAGVTQTPRYLIKTRGQQVTLSCSPISGHRSVSWYQQTPGQGLQFLFEYFSETQRNKGNFPGRFSGRQFSNSRSEMNVSTLELGDSALYLCASRVAGGSDEQYFGPGTRLTVT.

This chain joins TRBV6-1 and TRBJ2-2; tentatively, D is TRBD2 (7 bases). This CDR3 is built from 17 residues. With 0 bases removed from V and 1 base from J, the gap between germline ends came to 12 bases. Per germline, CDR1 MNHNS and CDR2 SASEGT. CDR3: CASSEAFGGRNTGELFF. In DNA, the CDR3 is TGTGCCAGCAGTGAAGCGTTCGGGGGGCGGAACACCGGGGAGCTGTTTTTT.

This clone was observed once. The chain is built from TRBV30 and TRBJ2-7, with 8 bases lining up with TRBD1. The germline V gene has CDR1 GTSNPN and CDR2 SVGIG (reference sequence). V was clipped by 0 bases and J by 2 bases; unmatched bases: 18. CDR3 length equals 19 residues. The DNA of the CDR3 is TGTGCCTGGAGTGTACGATTTGGCAGGGGGCGAGTAACCCCCTACGAGCAGTACTTC. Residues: CAWSVRFGRGRVTPYEQYF.

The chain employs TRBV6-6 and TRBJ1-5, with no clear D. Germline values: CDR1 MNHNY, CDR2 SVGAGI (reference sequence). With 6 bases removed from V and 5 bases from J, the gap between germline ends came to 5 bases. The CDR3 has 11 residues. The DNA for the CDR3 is TGTGCCAGCAGCTTAGATCAGCCCCAGCATTTT. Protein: CASSLDQPQHF.

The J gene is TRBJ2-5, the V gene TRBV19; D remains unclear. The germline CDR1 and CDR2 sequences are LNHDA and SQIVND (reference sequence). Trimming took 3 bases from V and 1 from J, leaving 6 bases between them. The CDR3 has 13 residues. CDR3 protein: CASSMAGQETQYF. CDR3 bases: TGTGCCAGTAGTATGGCAGGCCAAGAGACCCAGTACTTC.

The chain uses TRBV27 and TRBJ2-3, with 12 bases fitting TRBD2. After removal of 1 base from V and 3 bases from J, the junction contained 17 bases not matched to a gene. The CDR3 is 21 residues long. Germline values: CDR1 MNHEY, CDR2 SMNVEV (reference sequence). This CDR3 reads CASSLLSVWMTSGRLTDTQYF. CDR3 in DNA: TGTGCCAGCAGTTTATTGTCGGTTTGGATGACTAGCGGGAGATTGACAGATACGCAGTATTTT.

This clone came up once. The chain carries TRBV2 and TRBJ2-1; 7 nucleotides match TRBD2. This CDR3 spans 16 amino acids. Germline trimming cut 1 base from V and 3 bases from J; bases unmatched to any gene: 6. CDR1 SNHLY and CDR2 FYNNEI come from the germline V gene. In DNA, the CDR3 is TGTGCCAGCAGTGAAGAGTGGGCGGGAGTCTACAATGAGCAGTTCTTC. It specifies CASSEEWAGVYNEQFF.

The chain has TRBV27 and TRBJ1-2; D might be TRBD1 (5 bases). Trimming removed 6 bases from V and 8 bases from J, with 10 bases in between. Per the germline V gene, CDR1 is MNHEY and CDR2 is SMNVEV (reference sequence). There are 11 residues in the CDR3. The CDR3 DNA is TGTGCCAGCAGAGGGGTGTGGGGCTACACCTTC. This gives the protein CASRGVWGYTF.

DNA of the CDR3: TGTGCCAGCAGTTACGAGGGTCGGCGGGCCACCGGGGAGCTGTTTTTT. Encoded protein: CASSYEGRRATGELFF. The V call is TRBV6-5, the J call TRBJ2-2, with D possibly being TRBD2 (5 bases). The CDR3 totals 16 residues. Germline values: CDR1 MNHEY, CDR2 SVGAGI. V lost 2 bases and J 4 bases, leaving 14 bases between the germline ends.

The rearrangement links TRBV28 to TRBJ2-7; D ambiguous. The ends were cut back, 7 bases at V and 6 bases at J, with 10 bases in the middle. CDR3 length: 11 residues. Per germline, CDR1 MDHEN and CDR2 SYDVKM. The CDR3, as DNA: TGTGCCAGCAAAACTTCGGGCGAGCAGTACTTC. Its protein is CASKTSGEQYF.

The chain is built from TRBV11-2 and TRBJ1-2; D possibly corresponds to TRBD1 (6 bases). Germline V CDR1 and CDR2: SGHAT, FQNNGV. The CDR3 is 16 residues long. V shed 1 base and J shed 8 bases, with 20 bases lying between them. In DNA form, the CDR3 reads TGTGCCAGCAGCTTAGGATCCGGGACAAGCCCCGAGGGCTACACCTTC. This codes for CASSLGSGTSPEGYTF.

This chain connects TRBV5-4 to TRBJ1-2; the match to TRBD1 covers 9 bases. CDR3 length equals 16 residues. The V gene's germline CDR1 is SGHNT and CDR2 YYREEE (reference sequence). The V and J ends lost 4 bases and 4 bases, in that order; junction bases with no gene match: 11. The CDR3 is CASSNGQGQDSYGYTF. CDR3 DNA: TGTGCCAGCAGCAACGGACAGGGGCAAGATTCCTATGGCTACACCTTC.